This T cell receptor (beta chain) was retrieved from a study of cytomegalovirus exposure and HLA in healthy donors. Across the whole study: In an earlier analysis, around 100 million unique TCR beta sequences were found from 150 million to 200 million T cells. Study results and caveats: In an earlier analysis, about 87% or about 30%: the productive usage of most TCR beta V segments. Immune exposure data for these donors was limited to CMV serostatus. A later look showed TCR association rates differing by HLA locus, highest for DRB1 and lowest for HLA-C.

PCR used 60 Vbeta primers and 13 Jbeta primers. The assay was immunoSEQ multiplex PCR, and TCRdb's table has in-frame clones only and misses some. This sample has some 200,000 clones, with around 79% found just once. Comments on this clone: Its antigen remains unidentified.

The CDR3 totals 15 residues. Germline-derived CDR1 and CDR2 are SEHNR and FQNEAQ (reference sequence). V was clipped by 5 bases and J by 4 bases; unmatched bases: 7. The TCR originated in a girl aged 2-10 years in good health and CMV-seronegative. Sequencing used PBMCs. The J gene is TRBJ2-1, the V gene TRBV7-9, with 8 bases matching TRBD1. The CDR3 DNA reads as TGTGCCAGCAGCAGGAGAGGACAGGGTTACAATGAGCAGTTCTTC. Amino acid sequence: CASSRRGQGYNEQFF.